This TCR beta chain appears in the sequencing data of a study of T cells after yellow fever vaccination. As for the study in general: Low-cell-number fractions underwent preparation using SMART-Seq v4 Ultra Low Input.

Looked up from germline, CDR1 is SGHRS and CDR2 is YFSETQ. This CDR3 has 15 amino acids. Losses at the gene ends were 4 bases for V and 6 bases for J; bases not matched to a gene: 9. TCRdb processed the 5' RACE reads anew with MiXCR; each CDR3 protein has one entry. The sample carries 95,000 to 150,000 distinct CDR3 sequences, 7.4% recorded once. This clonotype was seen ten or more times. The receptor's source is a man aged 18 to 30 who received the YFV17D yellow fever vaccine. The V gene is TRBV5-1, the J gene TRBJ2-3, with 9 bases that match TRBD1. The sample consisted of CD4+ T cells sorted from PBMCs, taken 10 days after the first yellow fever vaccination. CDR3 protein: CASSPPGQGGDTQYF. DNA for the CDR3: TGCGCCAGCAGCCCCCCGGGACAGGGTGGGGATACGCAGTATTTT.